The entry that follows covers one TCR beta chain sequence. Enrolled during active infection, Seattle patients were then followed longitudinally. The data derive from a study of blood T cell repertoires in COVID-19. Study summary: Some COVID-19 samples were acute and others convalescent; all came from the United States, Italy and Spain. PBMCs, B-cell-depleted T cells, or T cells provided the cDNA or gDNA that made up the material.

The method was immunoSEQ multiplex PCR; TCRdb's version includes in-frame clones alone and lacks a portion of them. The table has over 100,000 clones, roughly 92% seen once. CDR1 and CDR2 from the germline V gene are SGHNT and YENEEA. The CDR3 has 14 residues. V lost 5 bases and J 1 base, leaving 11 bases between the germline ends. The chain recombines TRBV11-3 with TRBJ1-1; weak D call: TRBD1 (5 bases). Material: peripheral blood. The receptor was derived from a woman in her forties or fifties with COVID-19, enrolled during active disease. The CDR3 nucleotides read TGTGCCAGCAGCCCGGGGGGAAAGAACACTGAAGCTTTCTTT. Its protein is CASSPGGKNTEAFF.